Here is one T cell receptor beta chain with its context. Its antigen is currently unknown. These data are taken from a study of a mutant IDH1 vaccine in newly diagnosed glioma. Study context: The first vaccination came 4-6 weeks after radiotherapy alone, or with temozolomide cycles. V12 corresponded to week 35 and V13 to week 47. Treated patients, averaging approximately 40 years, were around 62% male and around 40% female. Study findings and constraints: Top peripheral T cell clonotype shifts appeared unrelated to pseudoprogression.

Time point specified: week 35, safety follow-up. Vaccinated patients received 300 ug of mutant IDH1 20-mer peptide per dose, with topical imiquimod. Profiling relied on immunoSEQ multiplex PCR, and the TCRdb table lists in-frame clones only, not all of them. The sample comprises tens of thousands of clones, less than 90% of which are singletons, and 1.6% rests with the top ten. The junction had 4 bases not matched to a gene; V was cut back by 3 bases and J by 2 bases. Germline CDR1 reads ENHRY; CDR2 reads SYGVKD. The CDR3 runs to 16 residues. This clonotype was sampled from a middle-aged man with glioma. V usage is TRBV10-3 and J usage is TRBJ2-3; 11 bases are a match to TRBD2. Sequenced material: PBMCs, taken from a glioma patient whose treatment included an IDH1 peptide vaccine. CDR3 nucleotides: TGTGCCATCAGTGAACCGGGACTAGCGGACACAGATACGCAGTATTTT. It encodes CAISEPGLADTDTQYF.